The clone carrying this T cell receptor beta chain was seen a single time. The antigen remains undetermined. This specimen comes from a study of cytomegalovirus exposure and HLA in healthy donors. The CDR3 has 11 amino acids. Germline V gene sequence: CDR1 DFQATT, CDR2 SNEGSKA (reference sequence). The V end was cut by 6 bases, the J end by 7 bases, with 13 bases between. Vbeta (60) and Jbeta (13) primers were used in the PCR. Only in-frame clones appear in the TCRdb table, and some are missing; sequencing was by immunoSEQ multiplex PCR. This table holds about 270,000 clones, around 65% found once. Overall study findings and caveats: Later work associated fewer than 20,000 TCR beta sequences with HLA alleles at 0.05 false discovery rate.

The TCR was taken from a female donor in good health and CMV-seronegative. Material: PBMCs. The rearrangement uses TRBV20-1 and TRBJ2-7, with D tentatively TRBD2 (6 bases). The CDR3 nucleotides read TGCAGTGCAAGGGACTTCCAAGAGCAGTACTTC. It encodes CSARDFQEQYF.